This T cell receptor beta chain was sequenced for a study of shared clonotypes between healthy human individuals. In the study overall: Per-donor plates numbered three CD4 naive, three CD4 memory, two CD8 naive and one CD8 memory.

V was cut by 7 bases and J by 2 bases, with 13 bases left in between. The CDR3 spans 14 residues. Germline values: CDR1 SNHLY, CDR2 FYNNEI. On this clone: Its cognate antigen is unknown.

Study conclusions and caveats: Non-shared clonotypes showed lower generation probabilities than clonotypes common to all four donors.

Genomic DNA belonging to each subset was distributed in equal measure over several immunoSEQ plates. Repertoires were generated with immunoSEQ multiplex PCR, while TCRdb's copy carries only in-frame clones and drops some. Counted here are 2 million to 2.5 million clones, roughly 93% occurring once; the ten biggest clones make up about 0.39%. The chain links TRBV2 to TRBJ2-3, with a tentative D call TRBD1 (6 bases). The sample was naive CD4+ T cells from PBMCs. The subset: CD45RA+ positively selected. The TCR originated in a man aged 18 to 30 in good health. Some clones in this sample may be carry-over from other donors' samples. This chain's CDR3 is CASTRTEYTDTQYF. The DNA of the CDR3 is TGTGCCAGCACCAGGACAGAGTACACAGATACGCAGTATTTT.